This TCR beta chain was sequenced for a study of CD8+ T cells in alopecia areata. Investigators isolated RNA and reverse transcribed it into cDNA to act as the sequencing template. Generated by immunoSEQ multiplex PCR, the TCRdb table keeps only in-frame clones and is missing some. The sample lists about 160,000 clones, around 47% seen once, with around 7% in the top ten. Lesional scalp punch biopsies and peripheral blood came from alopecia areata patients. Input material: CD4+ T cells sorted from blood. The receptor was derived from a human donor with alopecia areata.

The CDR3 loop is CSTRPTGPHNEQFF. The CDR3 nucleotides are TGCAGCACAAGACCGACAGGGCCCCACAATGAGCAGTTCTTC. The V gene is TRBV29-1, the J gene TRBJ2-1; 7 nucleotides align to TRBD1. CDR1 and CDR2 (germline): SQVTM, ANQGSEA. CDR3 length equals 14 residues. The V and J ends lost 8 bases and 5 bases, in that order; junction bases with no gene match: 12.